One T cell receptor beta chain is described in this entry. The sample belongs to a study of blood T cell repertoires in COVID-19. Study as a whole: Samples taken during acute and convalescent COVID-19 were collected in the United States, Italy and Spain.

Here immunoSEQ multiplex PCR was the method, and the copy in TCRdb shows in-frame clones only, minus some. Here the sample spans around 99,000 clones, about 90% being singletons. V gave up 0 bases and J gave up 4 bases; unmatched junction bases: 10. This CDR3 contains 17 residues. CDR1 and CDR2 from the germline V gene are LGHNA and YNFKEQ. What was sequenced was peripheral blood. The clonotype comes from a human donor in a cohort sampled during active COVID-19. This chain joins TRBV4-2 and TRBJ1-2; TRBD1 agrees at 8 bases. CDR3 nucleotides: TGTGCCAGCAGCCAAGACCCTGGACAGGGAGGTGGCTATGGCTACACCTTC. Translated: CASSQDPGQGGGYGYTF.